This is a list of T cell receptor beta chains from one sample in a study of T cell changes during pregnancy in multiple sclerosis. Assay used: immunoSEQ multiplex PCR; TCRdb lists only in-frame clones, some missing. The table has tens of thousands of clones, approximately 90% seen once. Sequenced here: CD4+ T cells from peripheral blood mononuclear cells, sampled in the second trimester of pregnancy. These TCRs come from a female donor with multiple sclerosis, enrolled in a pregnancy study. Both conserved end residues are part of each CDR3. Fields, in order: D gene, clone size, V gene, J gene, CDR3 protein, CDR3 DNA. A D gene is named only where the DNA matches it firmly. Where a row states a size, it is once, few, many or the class of an expanded clone; other rows omit it.

TRBD1	-	TRBV10-3	TRBJ1-2	CAISDQKTGNYGYTF	TGTGCCATCAGTGATCAAAAGACAGGGAACTATGGCTACACCTTC
TRBD1	-	TRBV6-4	TRBJ1-3	CASSPDRGNTIYF	TGTGCCAGCAGCCCGGACAGGGGAAACACCATATATTTT
-	-	TRBV6-1	TRBJ1-4	CASSEAGRHEKLFF	TGTGCCAGCAGTGAGGCAGGGCGACATGAAAAACTGTTTTTT
-	-	TRBV19	TRBJ2-3	CASNDWGDTDTQYF	TGTGCCAGTAACGATTGGGGGGACACAGATACGCAGTATTTT
TRBD1	once	TRBV9	TRBJ2-1	CASSPPPRQGLPYNEQFF	TGTGCCAGCAGCCCACCTCCTAGACAGGGGTTGCCCTACAATGAGCAGTTCTTC
TRBD1	-	TRBV5-1	TRBJ1-4	CASSVDRGNANEKLFF	TGCGCCAGCAGCGTAGACAGGGGTAATGCTAATGAAAAACTGTTTTTT
TRBD1	-	TRBV6-1	TRBJ1-2	CASRDRVQGNYGYTF	TGTGCCAGCAGGGACAGGGTGCAGGGTAACTATGGCTACACCTTC
-	-	TRBV19	TRBJ1-4	CASSSMRGSGEKLFF	TGTGCCAGTAGTTCGATGCGGGGTTCTGGTGAAAAACTGTTTTTT
-	-	TRBV5-1	TRBJ2-2	CASSLGGNAGELFF	TGCGCCAGCAGCTTGGGAGGAAACGCCGGGGAGCTGTTTTTT
TRBD2	-	TRBV5-1	TRBJ2-5	CASSLIGGGRGQETQYF	TGCGCCAGCAGCTTGATTGGTGGCGGGAGGGGGCAAGAGACCCAGTACTTC
TRBD1	-	TRBV5-4	TRBJ2-7	CASGIQGREQYF	TGTGCCAGCGGGATACAGGGGCGCGAGCAGTACTTC
TRBD2	-	TRBV19	TRBJ2-3	CASSRRWTSGSTDTQYF	TGTGCCAGTAGTCGAAGGTGGACTAGCGGGAGCACAGATACGCAGTATTTT
-	-	TRBV19	TRBJ2-3	CASSIPPGDTQYF	TGTGCCAGTAGTATACCCCCGGGAGATACGCAGTATTTT
TRBD1	-	TRBV7-9	TRBJ1-2	CASSHRTGTYGYTF	TGTGCCAGCAGCCACCGGACAGGGACCTATGGCTACACCTTC
TRBD2	-	TRBV7-2	TRBJ2-1	CASSRTSGRPEQFF	TGTGCCAGCAGCCGGACTAGCGGGAGGCCTGAGCAGTTCTTC
TRBD1	-	TRBV15	TRBJ2-3	CATSRTPPRGTGGRVDTQYF	TGTGCCACCAGCAGAACTCCTCCCCGAGGGACAGGGGGCCGGGTAGATACGCAGTATTTT
TRBD1	few	TRBV27	TRBJ1-4	CASSYRGEVEKLFF	TGTGCCAGCAGTTACAGGGGGGAGGTGGAAAAACTGTTTTTT
-	-	TRBV5-8	TRBJ1-2	CASSFDRTNYGYTF	TGTGCCAGCAGCTTCGACAGGACTAACTATGGCTACACCTTC
TRBD1	-	TRBV27	TRBJ1-5	CASSLGTASNQPQHF	TGTGCCAGCAGTTTAGGGACAGCTAGCAATCAGCCCCAGCATTTT
TRBD1	-	TRBV10-2	TRBJ1-1	CASRQTGLNTEAFF	TGCGCCAGCAGACAGACAGGGTTGAACACTGAAGCTTTCTTT
-	once	TRBV11-1	TRBJ1-1	CASSLPGGGTEAFF	TGTGCCAGCAGCTTACCGGGGGGAGGCACTGAAGCTTTCTTT